The subject of this entry is one T cell receptor beta chain. CDR3 regions of TCR beta were amplified from RNA transcripts. After a first-round RT-PCR with HTBI primers, a second-round multiplex PCR was run. A single record per CDR3 protein comes from TCRdb applying MiXCR to the multiplex PCR reads. The data hold some 750,000 distinct CDR3 sequences, with approximately 40% observed a single time. This specimen comes from a study of Graves' ophthalmopathy and Graves' hyperthyroidism. Study in general: Peripheral blood was gathered at the point of initial diagnosis, before any treatment started.

The CDR3 length is 12 residues. The V end lost 9 bases, the J end lost 2 bases, and 7 bases lay between the germline ends. The germline gives CDR1 SNHLY, CDR2 FYNNEI. What was sequenced was peripheral blood. The V call is TRBV2, the J call TRBJ2-2; no clear D. The receptor was derived from an adult man with Graves' ophthalmopathy. The CDR3 DNA sequence: TGTGCCAGAGGACCCAACACCGGGGAGCTGTTTTTT. Its translation: CARGPNTGELFF.